A single sample is the source of the 4 T cell receptor beta chains below, sequenced in a study of blood T cell repertoires in COVID-19. Profiling relied on immunoSEQ multiplex PCR, and the TCRdb table lists in-frame clones only, not all of them. The table has about 280,000 clones, roughly 85% seen once. The sample comprised PBMCs or T cells enriched from blood (not recorded which). Receptors were obtained from a man aged 40-50 years who had been exposed to COVID-19.

The rearrangement uses TRBV6-5 and TRBJ2-7; 8 bases align to TRBD1. Unmatched junction bases numbered 8, after V lost 6 bases and J lost 1 base. Germline lookup yields CDR1 MNHEY and CDR2 SVGAGI. The CDR3 loop spans 15 amino acids. Here the CDR3 DNA reads TGTGCCAGCAGAGATTCAGGGGGCAGGTCCTACGAGCAGTACTTC. This sequence encodes CASRDSGGRSYEQYF.

The chain carries TRBV24-1 and TRBJ2-5; 10 bases match TRBD1. Germline V gene data show CDR1 as KGHDR and CDR2 as SFDVKD. The CDR3 is 14 amino acids. The V and J ends lost 6 bases and 6 bases, in that order; junction bases with no gene match: 6. CDR3 in DNA: TGTGCCACCAGTATGACAGGGGGCGGGAAGACCCAGTACTTC. As protein: CATSMTGGGKTQYF.

V and J are TRBV4-1 and TRBJ2-1; D might be TRBD1 (7 bases). V lost 0 bases, J lost 5 bases, and 14 bases lay in between. Germline V gene data show CDR1 as MGHRA and CDR2 as YSYEKL. CDR3 size: 16 residues. The CDR3 nucleotides are TGCGCCAGCAGCCAAGAGATCAGGGGGGTAGACAATGAGCAGTTCTTC. This encodes CASSQEIRGVDNEQFF.

The chain has TRBV30 and TRBJ1-5, with 8 bases fitting TRBD1. Germline assignment: CDR1 GTSNPN and CDR2 SVGIG (reference sequence). The J segment lost 5 bases and the V segment lost 3 bases, leaving 6 bases of the junction unmatched. The CDR3 covers 14 residues. The CDR3 here is CAWRAGGLDQPQHF. DNA of the CDR3: TGTGCCTGGAGGGCAGGGGGCCTTGATCAGCCCCAGCATTTT.